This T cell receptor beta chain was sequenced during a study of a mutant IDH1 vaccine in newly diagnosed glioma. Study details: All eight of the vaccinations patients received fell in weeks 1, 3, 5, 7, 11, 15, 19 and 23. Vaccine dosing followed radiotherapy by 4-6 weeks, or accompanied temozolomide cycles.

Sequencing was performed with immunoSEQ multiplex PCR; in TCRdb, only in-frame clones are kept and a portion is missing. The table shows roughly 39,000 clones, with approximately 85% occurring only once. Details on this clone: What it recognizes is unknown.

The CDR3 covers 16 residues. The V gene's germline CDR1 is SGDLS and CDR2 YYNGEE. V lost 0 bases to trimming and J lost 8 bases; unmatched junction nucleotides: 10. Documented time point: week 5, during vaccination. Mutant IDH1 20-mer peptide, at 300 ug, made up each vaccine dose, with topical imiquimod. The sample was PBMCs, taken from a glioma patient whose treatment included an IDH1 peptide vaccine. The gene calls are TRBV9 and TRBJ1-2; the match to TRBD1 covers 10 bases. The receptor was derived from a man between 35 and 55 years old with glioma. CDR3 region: CASSVDLRQGAGGYTF. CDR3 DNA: TGTGCCAGCAGCGTAGATTTGAGACAGGGGGCAGGAGGCTACACCTTC.